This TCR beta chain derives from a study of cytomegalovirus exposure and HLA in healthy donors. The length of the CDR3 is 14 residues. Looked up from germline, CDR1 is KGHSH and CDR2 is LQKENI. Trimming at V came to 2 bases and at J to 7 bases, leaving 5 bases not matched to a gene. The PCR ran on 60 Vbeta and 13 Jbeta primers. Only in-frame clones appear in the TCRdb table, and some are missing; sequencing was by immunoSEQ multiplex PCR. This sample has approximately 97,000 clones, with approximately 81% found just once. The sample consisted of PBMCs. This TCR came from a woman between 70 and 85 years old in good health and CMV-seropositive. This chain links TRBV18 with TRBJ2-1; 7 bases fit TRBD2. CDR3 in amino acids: CASSPGRERNEQFF. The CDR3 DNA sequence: TGTGCCAGCTCACCAGGGCGGGAGCGGAATGAGCAGTTCTTC.